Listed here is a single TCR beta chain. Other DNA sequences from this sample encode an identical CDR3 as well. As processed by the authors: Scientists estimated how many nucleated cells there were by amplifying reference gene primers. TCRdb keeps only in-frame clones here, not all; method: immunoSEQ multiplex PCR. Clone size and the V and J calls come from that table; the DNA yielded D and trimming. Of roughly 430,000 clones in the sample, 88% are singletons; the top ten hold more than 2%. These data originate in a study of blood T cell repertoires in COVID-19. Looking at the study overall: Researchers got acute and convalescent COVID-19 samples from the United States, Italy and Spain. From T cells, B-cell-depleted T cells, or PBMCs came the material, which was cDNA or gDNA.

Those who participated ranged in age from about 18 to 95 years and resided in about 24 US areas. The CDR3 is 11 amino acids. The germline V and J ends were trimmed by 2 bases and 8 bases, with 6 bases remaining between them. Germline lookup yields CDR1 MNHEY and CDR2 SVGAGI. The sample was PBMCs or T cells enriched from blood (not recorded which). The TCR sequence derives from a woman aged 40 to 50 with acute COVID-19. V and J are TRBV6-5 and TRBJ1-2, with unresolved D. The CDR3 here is CASSYPGGYTF. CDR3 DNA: TGTGCCAGCAGTTACCCAGGCGGCTACACCTTC.